Shown below are 2 T cell receptor beta chains from a single sample sequenced in a study of metastatic and nonmetastatic thyroid tumors. TCRdb used MiXCR to call clones anew from the PCR reads. The data show about 20,000 clones, 35% to 45% seen once. All patients were untreated before thyroid surgery. Material: blood. All receptors come from a male donor with papillary thyroid cancer or a benign thyroid nodule (not recorded which). Some clones in this sample may be carry-over from other donors' samples.

By share, this clone ranks as medium-sized. V and J are TRBV20-1 and TRBJ1-2; D is ambiguous. CDR3 length: 14 amino acids. Germline lookup yields CDR1 DFQATT and CDR2 SNEGSKA (reference sequence). V shed 3 bases and J shed 8 bases, with 19 bases lying between them. The chain's CDR3 is CSARPSPRSGGYTF. The CDR3 DNA reads TGCAGTGCTAGGCCGAGCCCCAGGAGTGGAGGCTACACCTTC.

This clone was observed many times. The chain employs TRBV7-2 and TRBJ2-2; 8 nucleotides match TRBD2. The germline gives CDR1 SGHTA, CDR2 FQGNSA. J lost 7 bases, V lost 5 bases, and 9 bases had no gene match. The CDR3 extends over 15 amino acids. The CDR3 loop reads CASSPSGGIRGELFF. CDR3 DNA sequence: TGTGCCAGCAGCCCTTCGGGAGGGATTCGCGGGGAGCTGTTTTTT.